These 23 T cell receptor beta chains were sequenced from one sample in a study of cytomegalovirus exposure and HLA in healthy donors. PCR involved 60 Vbeta and 13 Jbeta primers. Using immunoSEQ multiplex PCR, the repertoire was profiled, and TCRdb retains in-frame clones only, with some absent. The profile covers tens of thousands of clones, with 75% to 80% appearing a single time and 4.5% taken by the ten largest. What was sequenced was PBMCs. The receptors stem from a man aged 40-50 years in good health and CMV-seronegative.

The rearrangement joins TRBV13 to TRBJ2-5; 9 bases are a match to TRBD1. Trimming removed 5 bases from V and 5 bases from J; junction bases left unmatched: 33. This CDR3 contains 23 residues. Germline V gene sequence: CDR1 PRHDT, CDR2 FYEKMQ (reference sequence). CDR3 protein: CASSPNPSLSGTGSNFVVETQYF. CDR3 DNA sequence: TGTGCCAGCAGCCCAAACCCCTCCCTATCCGGGACAGGGAGTAATTTTGTCGTGGAGACCCAGTACTTC.

CDR3 nucleotides: TGTGCCAGCCTCCGGGCAACTAATGAAAAACTGTTTTTT. It codes for CASLRATNEKLFF. The gene calls are TRBV2 and TRBJ1-4; no definite D call. Germline CDR1 and CDR2: SNHLY and FYNNEI. This CDR3 has 13 residues. V lost 8 bases and J 0 bases, leaving 7 bases between the germline ends.

The chain employs TRBV6-1 and TRBJ2-1; 7 bases are a match to TRBD2. J was trimmed by 4 bases and V by 3 bases; bases with no gene match: 9. CDR3 length: 16 amino acids. Germline lookup yields CDR1 MNHNS and CDR2 SASEGT. CDR3: CASSDLGTKGYNEQFF. The CDR3 nucleotides read TGTGCCAGCAGTGATCTAGGGACTAAAGGGTACAATGAGCAGTTCTTC.

V usage is TRBV4-2 and J usage is TRBJ2-5, with 9 bases matching TRBD2. This CDR3 is 15 amino acids long. CDR1 and CDR2 from the germline V gene are LGHNA and YNFKEQ. The V gene end was trimmed by 2 bases and the J gene end by 3 bases; junction bases not matched to a gene: 4. The CDR3 coding sequence is TGTGCCAGCAGCCAATTAGCGGGAGTAAAAGAGACCCAGTACTTC. It codes for CASSQLAGVKETQYF.

This chain links TRBV7-2 with TRBJ2-7; 8 bases line up with TRBD2. Losses at the gene ends were 1 base for V and 1 base for J; bases not matched to a gene: 6. There are 16 residues in the CDR3. Looked up from germline, CDR1 is SGHTA and CDR2 is FQGNSA. The CDR3 loop is CASSLGGSGISYEQYF. CDR3 sequence (DNA): TGTGCCAGCAGCTTAGGAGGTAGCGGGATTTCCTACGAGCAGTACTTC. Full variable domain (remainder filled in from reference TRBV7-2 and TRBJ2-7): GAGVSQSPSNKVTEKGKDVELRCDPISGHTALYWYRQSLGQGLEFLIYFQGNSAPDKSGLPSDRFSAERTGGSVSTLTIQRTQQEDSAVYLCASSLGGSGISYEQYFGPGTRLTVT.

This clone appeared a few times. The chain has TRBV7-8 and TRBJ2-7; the match to TRBD1 covers 10 bases. The CDR3 length is 14 residues. V shed 3 bases and J 6 bases; nucleotides not matched to a gene: 5. Looked up from germline, CDR1 is SGHVS and CDR2 is FQNEAQ. CDR3 sequence reads: CASSLLDRGSEQYF. CDR3 DNA: TGTGCCAGCAGCTTGCTGGACAGGGGGAGCGAGCAGTACTTC.

The rearrangement joins TRBV6-5 to TRBJ2-1; weak D call: TRBD1 (6 bases). This CDR3 has 15 residues. CDR1 and CDR2 from the germline V gene are MNHEY and SVGAGI. V lost 2 bases to trimming and J lost 0 bases, with 8 bases between them. The CDR3 DNA reads as TGTGCCAGCAGTTACATACAGGGCTCCTACAATGAGCAGTTCTTC. Translating it yields CASSYIQGSYNEQFF.

The J gene is TRBJ2-2, the V gene TRBV19; no clear D. Germline V gives CDR1 LNHDA, CDR2 SQIVND (reference sequence). V was cut by 7 bases and J by 2 bases, with 14 bases left in between. The CDR3 loop spans 15 amino acids. CDR3 nucleotide sequence: TGTGCCAGTACCCCTGTGGCCATTAACACCGGGGAGCTGTTTTTT. It yields the protein CASTPVAINTGELFF.

The chain has TRBV18 and TRBJ2-3; D perhaps matches TRBD2 (5 bases). The germline gives CDR1 KGHSH, CDR2 LQKENI. Deletions cut 5 bases from V and 7 bases from J, with 25 bases between. This CDR3 has 17 amino acids. The DNA of the CDR3 is TGTGCCAGCTCAGCCCAGCCAGGACTGAATGTTGTCTATACGCAGTATTTT. Translation: CASSAQPGLNVVYTQYF.

This rearrangement joins TRBV18 to TRBJ2-1; D uncertain. The V end was cut by 0 bases, the J end by 0 bases, with 3 bases between. Germline assignment: CDR1 KGHSH and CDR2 LQKENI. CDR3 size: 14 residues. CDR3 DNA: TGTGCCAGCTCACCACCCAGCTCCTACAATGAGCAGTTCTTC. This gives the protein CASSPPSSYNEQFF.

The J gene is TRBJ1-2, the V gene TRBV4-2; weak D call: TRBD1 (5 bases). The germline V gene encodes CDR1 LGHNA and CDR2 YNFKEQ. The CDR3 runs 15 residues. V was cut by 4 bases and J by 4 bases, with 16 bases left in between. The CDR3 DNA sequence: TGTGCCAGCAGCCCAGGACATCCTGTGATCTATGGCTACACCTTC. Its translation: CASSPGHPVIYGYTF.

The rearrangement links TRBV6-1 to TRBJ1-2, with a possible D match to TRBD1 (5 bases). Per germline, CDR1 MNHNS and CDR2 SASEGT. The V end lost 6 bases, the J end lost 4 bases, and 15 bases lay between the germline ends. CDR3 size: 14 residues. The CDR3: CASSQTTGGYGYTF. The CDR3 DNA reads TGTGCCAGCAGCCAGACGACGGGGGGCTATGGCTACACCTTC.

Comments on this clone: At one end the junction does not follow the germline gene, possibly because of a read error. This rearrangement joins TRBV7-7 to TRBJ2-2; 12 positions match TRBD2. The germline V gene has CDR1 SSHAT and CDR2 FNYEAQ (reference sequence). This CDR3 is 16 amino acids long. In DNA form, the CDR3 reads TGTGCTAGCAGCCCGACTAGCGGGAGAGCCACCGGGGAGCTGTTTTTT. It translates to CASSPTSGRATGELFF.

The V call is TRBV7-2, the J call TRBJ2-1; possible D gene TRBD2, 6 bases. The germline V gene has CDR1 SGHTA and CDR2 FQGNSA. This CDR3 contains 12 residues. The V gene lost 5 bases and the J gene lost 6 bases, with 8 bases spanning the gap. CDR3 in amino acids: CASSPTSNEQFF. CDR3 bases: TGTGCCAGCAGCCCGACTAGCAATGAGCAGTTCTTC.

V and J are TRBV25-1 and TRBJ2-3; 8 nucleotides match TRBD2. The germline CDR1 and CDR2 sequences are MGHDK and SYGVNS. The CDR3 sequence is 14 residues long. V dropped 8 bases and J dropped 6; count of bases not matched to a gene: 10. DNA of the CDR3: TGTGCCAGCTCCCAGGGACTAGTCTGGGATACGCAGTATTTT. This codes for CASSQGLVWDTQYF.

V gene TRBV6-6 combines with J gene TRBJ2-5, with unresolved D. Per the germline V gene, CDR1 is MNHNY and CDR2 is SVGAGI (reference sequence). This CDR3 is 13 amino acids long. V was cut by 0 bases and J by 5 bases, with 7 bases left in between. CDR3 sequence reads: CASSYSSVETQYF. CDR3 coding DNA: TGTGCCAGCAGTTACTCGTCGGTGGAGACCCAGTACTTC.

J is TRBJ2-6 and V is TRBV9; TRBD2 might be the D (5 bases). Germline values: CDR1 SGDLS, CDR2 YYNGEE. The length of the CDR3 is 15 residues. Trimming removed 4 bases at V and 0 bases at J, with 8 bases between. The CDR3 DNA is TGTGCCAGCAGCCCCAGCGGCTCTGGGGCCAACGTCCTGACTTTC. As protein: CASSPSGSGANVLTF. Full variable domain (outside the CDR3, taken from reference TRBV9 and TRBJ2-6): DSGVTQTPKHLITATGQRVTLRCSPRSGDLSVYWYQQSLDQGLQFLIQYYNGEERAKGNILERFSAQQFPDLHSELNLSSLELGDSALYFCASSPSGSGANVLTFGAGSRLTVL.

This clone was seen a few times. This chain links TRBV10-3 with TRBJ1-5; a weak D match, TRBD1 (6 bases). V was pared by 0 bases and J by 2 bases, with 17 bases between. The CDR3 length is 18 residues. From germline, CDR1 is ENHRY and CDR2 SYGVKD. The CDR3 reads CAISESIRGTIGNQPQHF. The CDR3 region has the DNA TGTGCCATCAGTGAGTCGATCAGGGGAACCATAGGCAATCAGCCCCAGCATTTT.

This chain connects TRBV4-1 to TRBJ1-5, with D hard to call. The CDR3 runs 13 residues. The germline gives CDR1 MGHRA, CDR2 YSYEKL. Trimming removed 0 bases at V and 5 bases at J, with 5 bases between. CDR3 DNA: TGCGCCAGCAGCCAAGATCCGGATCAGCCCCAGCATTTT. Translated, it gives CASSQDPDQPQHF.

This chain links TRBV13 with TRBJ2-7, with 8 bases aligning to TRBD1. Germline CDR1 reads PRHDT; CDR2 reads FYEKMQ (reference sequence). V lost 0 bases to trimming and J lost 1 base; unmatched junction nucleotides: 2. The CDR3 runs to 15 residues. The CDR3 sequence is CASSLGQGASYEQYF. The CDR3 DNA follows: TGTGCCAGCAGCTTAGGGCAGGGGGCTTCCTACGAGCAGTACTTC.

This sequence joins TRBV27 and TRBJ2-3, with no clear D. Germline CDR1 is MNHEY and CDR2 is SMNVEV (reference sequence). Trimming shortened V by 2 bases and J by 3 bases, and 12 bases separated the two germline ends. The CDR3 is 15 residues long. The CDR3 reads CASSLSQVPTDTQYF. The CDR3 DNA sequence: TGTGCCAGCAGTTTAAGTCAGGTTCCAACAGATACGCAGTATTTT.

This clone was seen just once. The rearrangement joins TRBV29-1 to TRBJ1-2; D gene uncertain. V lost 3 bases and J 4 bases, leaving 12 bases between the germline ends. Germline V lookup: CDR1 SQVTM, CDR2 ANQGSEA. This CDR3 contains 13 residues. CDR3 sequence (DNA): TGCAGCGTTGACCCAAGGGAGGGCTATGGCTACACCTTC. Translation: CSVDPREGYGYTF.

The chain couples TRBV9 to TRBJ2-7, with 8 bases lining up with TRBD2. The J segment lost 3 bases and the V segment lost 0 bases, leaving 2 bases of the junction unmatched. Germline loops: CDR1 SGDLS, CDR2 YYNGEE. The CDR3 runs to 14 residues. CDR3 nucleotides: TGTGCCAGCAGCGTAGCTGGGACTAGCTACGAGCAGTACTTC. It yields the protein CASSVAGTSYEQYF.